This TCR beta chain was retrieved from a study of cytomegalovirus exposure and HLA in healthy donors. The overall study: Genetic ancestry analysis placed about 80% of the 398 donors that were genotyped in the Caucasian-associated cluster. Findings and limits, study-wide: Previously analyzed data showed that most TCR beta V segments were productive at a frequency of about 87% or about 30%. As was reported, the classifier diagnosed cytomegalovirus status with high specificity and sensitivity.

With regard to this clone: Its antigen is still unknown.

The CDR3 length is 16 residues. Trimming left V 7 bases short and J 0 bases short, with 18 bases between. Germline-derived CDR1 and CDR2 are MNHNY and SVGAGI (reference sequence). Healthy donors of bone marrow made up the group. The PCR used 60 Vbeta and 13 Jbeta primers. Repertoires were generated with immunoSEQ multiplex PCR, while TCRdb's copy carries only in-frame clones and drops some. The sample consists of 150,000 to 200,000 clones, 71% of them appearing once. This TCR came from a woman aged 25-40 years in good health and CMV-seronegative. The chain combines TRBV6-6 with TRBJ1-2, with D perhaps matching TRBD1 (6 bases). The specimen was PBMCs. The CDR3 DNA is TGTGCCAGCAAATCAACAGGGAACTCTGCTAACTATGGCTACACCTTC. Protein sequence: CASKSTGNSANYGYTF.